These 18 T cell receptor beta chains were sequenced from one sample in a study of CD8+ T cells in alopecia areata. As for treatment: oral pan-JAK inhibitor, 5-10 mg twice daily. Following RNA extraction, reverse transcription yielded cDNA that acted as the sequencing template. Some clones are missing from TCRdb's copy, which holds only in-frame ones; the method was immunoSEQ multiplex PCR. The sample lists about 100,000 clones; just under 60% were seen once. This specimen was CD8+ T cells sorted from blood, taken around week 55, from a patient treated with tofacitinib. The receptors stem from a human donor with alopecia areata.

This clone came up a few times. The V and J genes are TRBV27 and TRBJ1-6; D remains unclear. The germline V gene encodes CDR1 MNHEY and CDR2 SMNVEV (reference sequence). The CDR3 has 17 residues. Trimming removed 2 bases at V and 4 bases at J, with 15 bases between. The CDR3 region is CASSLGRPEIYNSPLHF. CDR3 nucleotides: TGTGCCAGCAGTTTAGGCAGACCAGAGATTTATAATTCACCCCTCCACTTT.

The chain combines TRBV5-1 with TRBJ2-1; D gene ambiguous. CDR3 length equals 14 residues. V dropped 0 bases and J dropped 5 bases, with 9 bases sitting between them. CDR1 is SGHRS and CDR2 is YFSETQ in the germline V gene. CDR3 nucleotides: TGCGCCAGCAGCTTGGCCGGTAGCCACAATGAGCAGTTCTTC. This translates into CASSLAGSHNEQFF.

This chain joins TRBV4-2 and TRBJ1-6; 7 bases match TRBD1. V was clipped by 0 bases and J by 8 bases; unmatched bases: 7. This CDR3 comprises 16 residues. CDR1 and CDR2 from the germline V gene are LGHNA and YNFKEQ. The CDR3 nucleotides are TGTGCCAGCAGCCAAGAAGCCACAGGGGAGCATTCACCCCTCCACTTT. Translation: CASSQEATGEHSPLHF.

This chain connects TRBV14 to TRBJ1-2; D is ambiguous. The germline CDR1 and CDR2 sequences are SGHDN and FVKESK. The CDR3 loop spans 15 amino acids. The V gene lost 0 bases and the J gene lost 0 bases, with 8 bases spanning the gap. DNA of the CDR3: TGTGCCAGCAGCCAAGATAGCACCCCTAACTATGGCTACACCTTC. This sequence encodes CASSQDSTPNYGYTF.

As to this clone: A junction end diverges from the germline sequence, so it may reflect a read error. This chain links TRBV7-9 with TRBJ2-3, with D possibly TRBD1 on 6 matching bases. Germline CDR1 and CDR2: SEHNR and FQNEAQ (reference sequence). The CDR3 runs to 14 residues. CDR3 coding DNA: TGTGCCAGCACCTTAGGGGGAAACACAGATACGCAGTATTTT. This encodes CASTLGGNTDTQYF.

The chain combines TRBV5-1 with TRBJ2-2; D is ambiguous. This CDR3 has 12 residues. V lost 3 bases, J lost 6 bases, and 6 bases lay in between. Germline assignment: CDR1 SGHRS and CDR2 YFSETQ. The CDR3 loop reads CASSSGSGELFF. The CDR3 DNA sequence: TGCGCCAGCAGCTCCGGGTCCGGGGAGCTGTTTTTT. Drawing the rest from reference TRBV5-1 and TRBJ2-2, the complete variable domain is KAGVTQTPRYLIKTRGQQVTLSCSPISGHRSVSWYQQTPGQGLQFLFEYFSETQRNKGNFPGRFSGRQFSNSRSEMNVSTLELGDSALYLCASSSGSGELFFGEGSRLTVL.

Concerning this clone itself: Other DNA sequences in this specimen translate into the identical CDR3. V usage is TRBV7-9 and J usage is TRBJ2-7, with unresolved D. The CDR3 sequence is 12 residues long. Germline values: CDR1 SEHNR, CDR2 FQNEAQ (reference sequence). Trimming cost V 6 bases and J 0 bases, with 6 bases left between them. CDR3 loop: CASSPSSYEQYF. The CDR3 nucleotides read TGTGCCAGCAGTCCGAGCTCCTACGAGCAGTACTTC. The whole variable domain, filled in from reference TRBV7-9 and TRBJ2-7, reads DTGVSQNPRHKITKRGQNVTFRCDPISEHNRLYWYRQTLGQGPEFLTYFQNEAQLEKSRLLSDRFSAERPKGSFSTLEIQRTEQGDSAMYLCASSPSSYEQYFGPGTRLTVT.

In this sample, this clone turned up a few times. The V and J genes are TRBV11-2 and TRBJ1-2; D is uncertain. CDR1 is SGHAT and CDR2 is FQNNGV in the germline V gene. V was shortened by 0 bases and J by 8 bases, with 13 bases between the two germline ends. The CDR3 runs 14 residues. The CDR3 is CASSLELGWFGYTF. The CDR3 DNA follows: TGTGCCAGCAGCTTAGAGTTAGGGTGGTTCGGCTACACCTTC.

The V and J genes are TRBV6-6 and TRBJ1-1; 7 bases agree with TRBD1. V dropped 6 bases and J dropped 10; count of bases not matched to a gene: 11. The CDR3 sequence is 13 residues long. Germline values: CDR1 MNHNY, CDR2 SVGAGI (reference sequence). CDR3 nucleotides: TGTGCCAGCAGCCAAGAGGGGGCGACTACAGCTTTCTTT. Its translation is CASSQEGATTAFF.

This chain uses TRBV7-8 with TRBJ2-1, with 8 nucleotides matching TRBD2. Trimming removed 4 bases from V and 6 bases from J; junction bases left unmatched: 5. From germline, CDR1 is SGHVS and CDR2 FQNEAQ. CDR3 length: 14 amino acids. CDR3 coding DNA: TGTGCCAGCAGCTCCGGACTAGCCTTCAATGAGCAGTTCTTC. It yields the protein CASSSGLAFNEQFF.

The chain uses TRBV10-2 and TRBJ2-7; 7 nucleotides agree with TRBD1. V lost 3 bases and J lost 6; bases outside the gene matches: 2. The V gene's germline CDR1 is WSHSY and CDR2 SAAADI. This CDR3 region has 12 residues. The CDR3 DNA is TGCGCCAGCAGTGATTCAGGGGGCGAGCAGTACTTC. Protein product: CASSDSGGEQYF.

The chain is built from TRBV30 and TRBJ1-1; TRBD1 might be the D (5 bases). Germline values: CDR1 GTSNPN, CDR2 SVGIG (reference sequence). The CDR3 totals 15 residues. Trimming pared 0 bases from V and 6 bases from J, leaving 17 bases between. CDR3 region: CAWSVGEAGMAEAFF. In DNA form, the CDR3 reads TGTGCCTGGAGTGTAGGGGAAGCTGGAATGGCTGAAGCTTTCTTT.

J is TRBJ1-1 and V is TRBV18; perhaps TRBD1 as D (5 bases). The length of the CDR3 is 14 residues. The germline gives CDR1 KGHSH, CDR2 LQKENI. V was pared by 1 base and J by 5 bases, with 11 bases between. CDR3: CASSPRAGVTEAFF. CDR3 sequence (DNA): TGTGCCAGCTCACCACGAGCGGGGGTAACTGAAGCTTTCTTT.

The chain couples TRBV10-2 to TRBJ1-5, with D perhaps TRBD1 (5 bases). Trimming took 5 bases from V and 2 from J, leaving 10 bases between them. Germline V gives CDR1 WSHSY, CDR2 SAAADI. The CDR3 sequence is 14 residues long. CDR3 amino acids: CASSSGEGNQPQHF. For the CDR3, the DNA is TGCGCCAGCAGTTCGGGGGAGGGCAATCAGCCCCAGCATTTT.

The V and J genes are TRBV7-9 and TRBJ2-5, with a weak D call TRBD2 (5 bases). This CDR3 is 14 amino acids long. The V end was cut by 5 bases, the J end by 4 bases, with 14 bases between. CDR1 SEHNR and CDR2 FQNEAQ come from the germline V gene (reference sequence). The CDR3 here is CASSPSTGRETQYF. CDR3 DNA: TGTGCCAGCAGCCCATCGACTGGGAGAGAGACCCAGTACTTC.

The V gene is TRBV5-1, the J gene TRBJ2-7; D gene unclear. The V gene's germline CDR1 is SGHRS and CDR2 YFSETQ. The CDR3 extends over 13 amino acids. The ends were cut back, 0 bases at V and 6 bases at J, with 10 bases in the middle. The CDR3 loop reads CASSLGSRSEQYF. The CDR3 nucleotides read TGCGCCAGCAGCTTGGGAAGCAGAAGCGAGCAGTACTTC.

A few counts support this clone. The chain has TRBV7-3 and TRBJ2-5; weak D call: TRBD2 (6 bases). CDR1 is SGHTA, CDR2 FQGTGA, per germline. The CDR3 is made up of 19 amino acids. V lost 3 bases and J 0 bases, leaving 23 bases between the germline ends. DNA of the CDR3: TGTGCCAGCAGCTTTGTCCCTAGCGTTACCCCCGAGTACCAAGAGACCCAGTACTTC. It translates to CASSFVPSVTPEYQETQYF.

The rearrangement joins TRBV29-1 to TRBJ2-3; 12 nucleotides agree with TRBD2. In germline, CDR1 is SQVTM, CDR2 ANQGSEA. Unmatched junction bases numbered 4, after V lost 6 bases and J lost 3 bases. The CDR3 is 14 residues long. In nucleotides, the CDR3 is TGCAGCGTACGACTAGCGGGGGTAACAGATACGCAGTATTTT. Amino acids: CSVRLAGVTDTQYF.